This passage covers 27 T cell receptor beta chains from one sample sequenced in a study of OX40 agonist ivuxolimab in advanced cancers. Repertoires were generated with immunoSEQ multiplex PCR, while TCRdb's copy carries only in-frame clones and drops some. In the table there are about 48,000 clones, about four fifths of which are singletons. The material sequenced was CD4+ or CD8+ T cells sorted from blood, taken in a trial of the OX40 agonist ivuxolimab. The receptors were gathered from an adult with an advanced solid tumor such as melanoma, head and neck, liver or kidney cancer.

The chain is built from TRBV6-6 and TRBJ2-7; tentative D call: TRBD2 (5 bases). The CDR3 has 12 amino acids. Germline CDR1 reads MNHNY; CDR2 reads SVGAGI (reference sequence). Deletions cut 7 bases from V and 4 bases from J, with 11 bases between. The chain's CDR3 is CASKLPGYEQYF. The CDR3 bases are TGTGCCAGCAAGTTACCGGGGTACGAGCAGTACTTC.

This clone showed up just once. The chain employs TRBV4-2 and TRBJ2-7; 14 bases match TRBD2. The junction had 2 bases not matched to a gene; V was cut back by 3 bases and J by 4 bases. This CDR3 is 15 amino acids long. Germline V gives CDR1 LGHNA, CDR2 YNFKEQ. Written as DNA, the CDR3 is TGTGCCAGCAGCCAGGGACTAGCGGGAGAATACGAGCAGTACTTC. This sequence encodes CASSQGLAGEYEQYF.

V usage is TRBV30 and J usage is TRBJ2-6; D is tentatively TRBD1 or TRBD2 (5 bases each). Germline V gene sequence: CDR1 GTSNPN, CDR2 SVGIG (reference sequence). This CDR3 spans 15 amino acids. Trimming stripped 2 bases from V and 0 bases from J, with 8 bases between. The CDR3 loop is CAWSLGGSGANVLTF. The CDR3 DNA follows: TGTGCCTGGAGTCTTGGGGGCTCTGGGGCCAACGTCCTGACTTTC. Using reference TRBV30 and TRBJ2-6 for the parts outside the CDR3, the full variable domain is SQTIHQWPATLVQPVGSPLSLECTVEGTSNPNLYWYRQAAGRGLQLLFYSVGIGQISSEVPQNLSASRPQDRQFILSSKKLLLSDSGFYLCAWSLGGSGANVLTFGAGSRLTVL.

The chain joins TRBV5-8 to TRBJ1-5; unclear D gene. V lost 7 bases to trimming and J lost 11 bases, with 16 bases between them. Germline CDR1 and CDR2: SGHTS and YDEGEE. The CDR3 runs to 12 residues. The CDR3 loop is CASRPPSESQHF. Here the CDR3 DNA reads TGTGCCAGCCGGCCACCCTCTGAGTCCCAGCATTTT.

This chain links TRBV6-5 with TRBJ2-5; 10 bases align to TRBD1. The J call could be wrong; TRBJ2-7 is a better fit for the DNA end. The CDR3 totals 15 residues. Germline V gives CDR1 MNHEY, CDR2 SVGAGI. The CDR3 region is CASSSPGQGTYEQYF. In nucleotides, the CDR3 is TGTGCCAGCAGTTCCCCGGGACAGGGGACCTACGAGCAGTACTTC.

The chain has TRBV10-3 and TRBJ2-3; D remains unclear. Trimming stripped 0 bases from V and 4 bases from J, with 8 bases between. CDR3 length equals 14 residues. Germline loops: CDR1 ENHRY, CDR2 SYGVKD. The CDR3 DNA is TGTGCCATCAGTGAGTCGCTTTCGTCAGATACGCAGTATTTT. Protein sequence: CAISESLSSDTQYF.

In this sample, this clone turned up a few times. J is TRBJ2-1 and V is TRBV6-4; 10 bases are shared with TRBD2. CDR3 length: 15 residues. Germline V gene sequence: CDR1 MRHNA, CDR2 SNTAGT. J was trimmed by 5 bases and V by 5 bases; bases with no gene match: 6. The CDR3 spells CASSSQTSGHNEQFF. The CDR3 DNA reads TGTGCCAGCAGTTCGCAGACTAGCGGGCACAATGAGCAGTTCTTC.

V usage is TRBV30 and J usage is TRBJ2-7, with D perhaps assigned TRBD1 or TRBD2 (5 bases each). The ends were cut back, 7 bases at V and 5 bases at J, with 12 bases in the middle. The CDR3 sequence is 11 residues long. The V gene's germline CDR1 is GTSNPN and CDR2 SVGIG (reference sequence). The CDR3 region has the DNA TGTGCCTCCGGGGCGTCGGACGAGCAGTACTTC. Amino acid sequence: CASGASDEQYF.

This chain links TRBV27 with TRBJ2-6; D remains unclear. Germline CDR1 reads MNHEY; CDR2 reads SMNVEV (reference sequence). This CDR3 contains 14 residues. Between the trimmed V and J ends, which lost 8 bases and 0 bases, there was a span of 8 bases. CDR3 residues: CASGLNSGANVLTF. CDR3 nucleotides: TGTGCCAGCGGTCTTAACTCTGGGGCCAACGTCCTGACTTTC.

Points on this clone: Germline and junction disagree at one end, which may indicate a read error. The rearrangement joins TRBV19 to TRBJ1-3; D gene unclear. Germline V CDR1 and CDR2: LNHDA, SQIVND (reference sequence). The CDR3 has 15 amino acids. This chain's CDR3 is CASSVETSSGNTIYF. DNA for the CDR3: TGTGCCAGTAGTGTAGAGACCAGCTCTGGAAACACCATATATTTT.

The V gene is TRBV4-3, the J gene TRBJ1-1, with D perhaps TRBD1 (6 bases). Germline V gives CDR1 LGHNA, CDR2 YSLEER. V was clipped by 0 bases and J by 3 bases, with 11 bases between them. The CDR3 sequence is 15 residues long. The CDR3: CASSQDLRGYTEAFF. For the CDR3, the DNA is TGCGCCAGCAGCCAAGATCTGAGGGGGTACACTGAAGCTTTCTTT.

The rearrangement links TRBV6-6 to TRBJ2-1, with D perhaps TRBD2 (6 bases). V lost 3 bases to trimming and J lost 1 base, with 13 bases between them. The CDR3 has 16 residues. Per germline, CDR1 MNHNY and CDR2 SVGAGI (reference sequence). The CDR3 protein is CASSYRLVTSYNEQFF. The CDR3 nucleotides read TGTGCCAGCAGTTATAGACTAGTGACGTCCTACAATGAGCAGTTCTTC.

CDR3 protein: CASRQGSAETQYF. DNA for the CDR3: TGTGCCAGCAGACAGGGGTCGGCAGAGACCCAGTACTTC. The rearrangement uses TRBV7-9 and TRBJ2-5; 7 nucleotides align to TRBD1. The CDR3 extends over 13 amino acids. Germline V gives CDR1 SEHNR, CDR2 FQNEAQ (reference sequence). Trimming took 6 bases from V and 4 from J; bases not matched to a gene: 5.

The V and J genes are TRBV5-4 and TRBJ2-5; 7 bases fit TRBD1. Trimming cost V 3 bases and J 2 bases; bases outside gene matches: 10. CDR1 is SGHNT, CDR2 YYREEE, per germline (reference sequence). This CDR3 is 16 amino acids long. The CDR3 nucleotides read TGTGCCAGCAGCTGGGACAGTGGGGCCGGGCAAGAGACCCAGTACTTC. Encoded protein: CASSWDSGAGQETQYF.

This clone was counted a single time. V is TRBV25-1 and J is TRBJ2-3; maybe TRBD2 (5 bases). This CDR3 spans 17 amino acids. V lost 1 base to trimming and J lost 2 bases, with 16 bases between them. CDR1 and CDR2 (germline): MGHDK, SYGVNS. The CDR3 nucleotides are TGTGCCAGCAGTGAATTAGGAACGGTCGGGGACACAGATACGCAGTATTTT. The encoded protein is CASSELGTVGDTDTQYF. Combining the CDR3 with reference TRBV25-1 and TRBJ2-3 gives the whole variable domain EADIYQTPRYLVIGTGKKITLECSQTMGHDKMYWYQQDPGMELHLIHYSYGVNSTEKGDLSSESTVSRIRTEHFPLTLESARPSHTSQYLCASSELGTVGDTDTQYFGPGTRLTVL.

The gene calls are TRBV9 and TRBJ2-3, with 10 nucleotides matching TRBD2. The CDR3 totals 16 residues. J lost 2 bases, V lost 4 bases, and 7 bases had no gene match. Germline V lookup: CDR1 SGDLS, CDR2 YYNGEE. The CDR3 bases are TGTGCCAGCAGCCCAGGGACTAGCGCTTTCACAGATACGCAGTATTTT. Translating gives CASSPGTSAFTDTQYF.

This clone was seen only a few times. The chain uses TRBV11-2 and TRBJ1-5; D unclear. In germline, CDR1 is SGHAT, CDR2 FQNNGV. Trimming removed 1 base at V and 4 bases at J, with 5 bases between. This CDR3 contains 13 residues. The CDR3 sequence: CASSLAINQPQHF. The CDR3 DNA follows: TGTGCCAGCAGCTTAGCCATTAATCAGCCCCAGCATTTT.

The table lists this clone with a few counts. The chain uses TRBV4-3 and TRBJ1-3; D gene unclear. This CDR3 spans 13 amino acids. Germline assignment: CDR1 LGHNA and CDR2 YSLEER. Trimming left V 0 bases short and J 4 bases short, with 4 bases between. The CDR3 sequence: CASSQDAGNTIYF. The CDR3 DNA reads TGCGCCAGCAGCCAAGATGCGGGAAACACCATATATTTT.

The J gene is TRBJ2-1, the V gene TRBV14; D might be TRBD2 (5 bases). Trimming took off 4 bases at V and 2 bases at J, with 12 bases between the two ends. This CDR3 has 15 amino acids. CDR1 SGHDN and CDR2 FVKESK come from the germline V gene. CDR3 region: CASSPGLRTYNEQFF. CDR3 sequence (DNA): TGTGCCAGCAGCCCCGGACTTAGGACCTACAATGAGCAGTTCTTC.

The genes are TRBV29-1 and TRBJ1-2; weak D call: TRBD1 (5 bases). V was pared by 3 bases and J by 4 bases, with 18 bases between. Germline-derived CDR1 and CDR2 are SQVTM and ANQGSEA. CDR3 length equals 15 residues. The CDR3 is CSVEVWGERSYGYTF. In nucleotides, the CDR3 is TGCAGCGTTGAGGTATGGGGGGAGCGGAGCTATGGCTACACCTTC. The full variable domain, its missing parts supplied by reference TRBV29-1 and TRBJ1-2, is SAVISQKPSRDICQRGTSLTIQCQVDSQVTMMFWYRQQPGQSLTLIATANQGSEATYESGFVIDKFPISRPNLTFSTLTVSNMSPEDSSIYLCSVEVWGERSYGYTFGSGTRLTVV.

This clone was seen more than once but under ten times. V and J are TRBV7-2 and TRBJ2-1; 10 bases map to TRBD1. This CDR3 has 15 residues. V was clipped by 6 bases and J by 7 bases; unmatched bases: 9. CDR1 SGHTA and CDR2 FQGNSA come from the germline V gene. This CDR3 is CASSSRDRGGNEQFF. In nucleotides, the CDR3 is TGTGCCAGCAGTTCCCGGGACAGGGGTGGGAATGAGCAGTTCTTC.

CDR3 region: CASSLGSSAETQYF. The CDR3 nucleotides are TGTGCCAGCAGCTTAGGCAGTTCGGCGGAGACCCAGTACTTC. The V gene is TRBV7-3, the J gene TRBJ2-5; D is ambiguous. The CDR3 runs to 14 residues. The V gene's germline CDR1 is SGHTA and CDR2 FQGTGA. Trimming removed 2 bases at V and 5 bases at J, with 12 bases between. Complete variable domain (other parts from reference TRBV7-3 and TRBJ2-5): GAGVSQTPSNKVTEKGKYVELRCDPISGHTALYWYRQSLGQGPEFLIYFQGTGAADDSGLPNDRFFAVRPEGSVSTLKIQRTERGDSAVYLCASSLGSSAETQYFGPGTRLLVL.

This rearrangement joins TRBV7-3 to TRBJ2-3; D is possibly TRBD1 (5 bases). V gave up 5 bases and J gave up 2 bases, with 14 bases separating them. CDR1 is SGHTA and CDR2 is FQGTGA in the germline V gene. The CDR3 loop spans 15 amino acids. This CDR3 is CASSPRVGDTDTQYF. The CDR3 DNA sequence: TGTGCCAGCAGCCCCAGGGTTGGGGACACAGATACGCAGTATTTT.

This chain connects TRBV30 to TRBJ1-2, with D possibly TRBD1 on 6 matching bases. The CDR3 runs to 13 residues. With 4 bases removed from V and 5 bases from J, the gap between germline ends came to 14 bases. CDR1 is GTSNPN, CDR2 SVGIG, per germline (reference sequence). CDR3 nucleotides: TGTGCCTGGACGCACAGGGTCTTTTATGGCTACACCTTC. The encoded protein is CAWTHRVFYGYTF.

J is TRBJ2-7 and V is TRBV7-3; possibly TRBD1 for D (6 bases). The germline V gene has CDR1 SGHTA and CDR2 FQGTGA. This CDR3 has 15 residues. The V end was cut by 5 bases, the J end by 6 bases, with 20 bases between. As DNA, the CDR3 is TGTGCCAGCAGCCTCAACAGGGCCCCTAGGGCCGAGCAGTACTTC. Protein product: CASSLNRAPRAEQYF.

This clone came up once. V and J are TRBV6-5 and TRBJ2-7; 7 bases match TRBD2. The CDR3 totals 15 residues. CDR1 MNHEY and CDR2 SVGAGI come from the germline V gene. Trimming took 0 bases from V and 2 from J; bases not matched to a gene: 4. The CDR3 region has the DNA TGTGCCAGCAGTTACTCGGGACTAAACACCTACGAGCAGTACTTC. Translating it yields CASSYSGLNTYEQYF.

A single count supports this clone. This chain joins TRBV7-6 and TRBJ2-5; 12 nucleotides line up with TRBD1. Germline CDR1 and CDR2: SGHVS and FNYEAQ. CDR3 size: 15 residues. Unmatched junction bases numbered 4, after V lost 3 bases and J lost 5 bases. The CDR3: CASSLGTGGFETQYF. CDR3 nucleotide sequence: TGTGCCAGCAGCTTGGGGACAGGGGGCTTCGAGACCCAGTACTTC.